This is a list of T cell receptor beta chains from one sample in a study of T-cell memory formation after mild COVID-19. TCRdb itself ran the 5' RACE reads through MiXCR, one entry per CDR3 protein. The top ten clones hold less than 15% of a sample with roughly 150,000 distinct CDR3 sequences, more than 12% of them seen once. Sequencing used PBMCs or a T cell subset sorted from them (not recorded which). Receptor source: an adult woman who had mild COVID-19 (a few samples of this study predate the infection). Cell type and time point are not known. The CDR3 runs from the conserved cysteine through the conserved F or W. The D gene is left open where the match is weak.

j_gene: TRBJ2-7; v_gene: TRBV4-3; d_gene: TRBD2; CDR3aa: CASSQELPSGITYEQYF
j_gene: TRBJ2-7; v_gene: TRBV12-3/TRBV12-4; d_gene: -; CDR3aa: CASKAGAHEQYF
j_gene: TRBJ2-2; v_gene: TRBV12-3/TRBV12-4; d_gene: TRBD2; CDR3aa: CASSWGGNTGELFF
j_gene: TRBJ2-3; v_gene: TRBV27; d_gene: TRBD2; CDR3aa: CASRRGGITDTQYF
j_gene: TRBJ1-2; v_gene: TRBV6-5; d_gene: -; CDR3aa: CASSSKRSNYGYTF
j_gene: TRBJ1-2; v_gene: TRBV2; d_gene: -; CDR3aa: CASSPLGGRLAGYTF
j_gene: TRBJ2-7; v_gene: TRBV28; d_gene: -; CDR3aa: CASSLYRGAYEQYF
j_gene: TRBJ2-1; v_gene: TRBV14; d_gene: TRBD1; CDR3aa: CASSHPTGGPNEQFF
j_gene: TRBJ2-2; v_gene: TRBV3-1; d_gene: TRBD1; CDR3aa: CASSRTGGTGELFF
j_gene: TRBJ1-1; v_gene: TRBV7-8; d_gene: -; CDR3aa: CASSLGTPEAFF
j_gene: TRBJ1-2; v_gene: TRBV20-1; d_gene: -; CDR3aa: CSARGPGPGYTF
j_gene: TRBJ2-7; v_gene: TRBV20-1; d_gene: TRBD1; CDR3aa: CSARDWTGGGEQYF
j_gene: TRBJ2-1; v_gene: TRBV4-2; d_gene: TRBD2; CDR3aa: CASSQAWLAGEGNEQFF
j_gene: TRBJ2-5; v_gene: TRBV5-1; d_gene: TRBD1; CDR3aa: CASSLQGKVETQYF
j_gene: TRBJ2-2; v_gene: TRBV2; d_gene: TRBD2; CDR3aa: CASSWGGTNTGELFF
j_gene: TRBJ2-5; v_gene: TRBV4-1; d_gene: TRBD2; CDR3aa: CASSPRTSGQETQYF
j_gene: TRBJ2-5; v_gene: TRBV6-2/TRBV6-3; d_gene: -; CDR3aa: CASSYIFKETQYF
j_gene: TRBJ1-2; v_gene: TRBV10-3; d_gene: -; CDR3aa: CAISHQDSVNYGYTF
j_gene: TRBJ1-6; v_gene: TRBV7-2; d_gene: -; CDR3aa: CASSLGARGSSPLHF
j_gene: TRBJ1-6; v_gene: TRBV9; d_gene: -; CDR3aa: CASSPWTGKGSPLHF
j_gene: TRBJ2-4; v_gene: TRBV5-4; d_gene: -; CDR3aa: CASRPVNGDIQYF
j_gene: TRBJ2-2; v_gene: TRBV6-2/TRBV6-3; d_gene: -; CDR3aa: CATRTANTGELFF
j_gene: TRBJ2-5; v_gene: TRBV5-1; d_gene: TRBD2; CDR3aa: CASSPMASGAQETQYF
j_gene: TRBJ2-6; v_gene: TRBV2; d_gene: -; CDR3aa: CASSPESGGLSGANVLTF
j_gene: TRBJ2-2; v_gene: TRBV11-1; d_gene: -; CDR3aa: CASSLASATGELFF
j_gene: TRBJ1-5; v_gene: TRBV5-1; d_gene: -; CDR3aa: CASSLGQDSDSQHF
j_gene: TRBJ1-4; v_gene: TRBV5-4; d_gene: -; CDR3aa: CASSQGSTNEKLFF
j_gene: TRBJ1-5; v_gene: TRBV4-2; d_gene: -; CDR3aa: CASSPQQDSNQPQHF
j_gene: TRBJ2-2; v_gene: TRBV19; d_gene: TRBD2; CDR3aa: CASRTTSGRNTGELFF
j_gene: TRBJ1-2; v_gene: TRBV27; d_gene: -; CDR3aa: CASSPDSDYGYTF
j_gene: TRBJ2-1; v_gene: TRBV4-1; d_gene: TRBD2; CDR3aa: CASSQVGTSGPGNEQFF
j_gene: TRBJ1-6; v_gene: TRBV7-2; d_gene: -; CDR3aa: CASSLVQGRLISSSYNSPLHF
j_gene: TRBJ2-7; v_gene: TRBV7-2; d_gene: -; CDR3aa: CASSLATGGGRYEQYF
j_gene: TRBJ2-5; v_gene: TRBV9; d_gene: TRBD2; CDR3aa: CASSVVSGRPQETQYF
j_gene: TRBJ2-6; v_gene: TRBV12-3/TRBV12-4; d_gene: TRBD1; CDR3aa: CASRQGTAGANVLTF
j_gene: TRBJ2-2; v_gene: TRBV5-4; d_gene: -; CDR3aa: CASSLDDTGELFF
j_gene: TRBJ2-2; v_gene: TRBV5-1; d_gene: -; CDR3aa: CASSPGMNTGELFF
j_gene: TRBJ2-7; v_gene: TRBV5-1; d_gene: -; CDR3aa: CASRPEWGADEQYF
j_gene: TRBJ2-7; v_gene: TRBV6-6; d_gene: TRBD1; CDR3aa: CASTGRQGLMYEQYF
j_gene: TRBJ1-2; v_gene: TRBV19; d_gene: -; CDR3aa: CASSIGRSGYTF
j_gene: TRBJ2-2; v_gene: TRBV29-1; d_gene: TRBD2; CDR3aa: CSVSGLAQSTGELFF
j_gene: TRBJ1-2; v_gene: TRBV5-1; d_gene: -; CDR3aa: CASSLEDKGHGYTF
j_gene: TRBJ2-7; v_gene: TRBV6-5; d_gene: TRBD2; CDR3aa: CASSQTSGRVYEQYF
j_gene: TRBJ1-2; v_gene: TRBV6-5; d_gene: TRBD1; CDR3aa: CASRLTGNYGYTF
j_gene: TRBJ1-1; v_gene: TRBV7-6; d_gene: -; CDR3aa: CASSLRIDTEAFF
j_gene: TRBJ1-2; v_gene: TRBV12-3/TRBV12-4; d_gene: -; CDR3aa: CASSFAGRPNYGYTF
j_gene: TRBJ2-5; v_gene: TRBV6-5; d_gene: -; CDR3aa: CASSKDVGQETQYF
j_gene: TRBJ2-5; v_gene: TRBV5-5; d_gene: TRBD2; CDR3aa: CASSLTGTSGGDKETQYF